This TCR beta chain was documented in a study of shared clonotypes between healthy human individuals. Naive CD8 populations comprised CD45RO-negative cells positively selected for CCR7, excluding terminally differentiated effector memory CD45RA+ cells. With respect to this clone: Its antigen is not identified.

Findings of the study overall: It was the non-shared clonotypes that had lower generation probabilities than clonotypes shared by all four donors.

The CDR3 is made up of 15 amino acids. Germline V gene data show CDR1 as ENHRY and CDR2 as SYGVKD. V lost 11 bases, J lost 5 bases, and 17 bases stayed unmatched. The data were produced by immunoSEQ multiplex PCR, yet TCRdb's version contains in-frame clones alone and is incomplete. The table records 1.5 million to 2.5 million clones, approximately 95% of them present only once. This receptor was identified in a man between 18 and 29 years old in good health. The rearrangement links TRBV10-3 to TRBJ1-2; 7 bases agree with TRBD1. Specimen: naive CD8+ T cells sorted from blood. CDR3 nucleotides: TGTGCCGCCGGGGCCATTGATAGACAGGGATATGGCTACACCTTC. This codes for CAAGAIDRQGYGYTF.